This is a list of T cell receptor beta chains from one sample in a study of control samples from healthy donors and cancer patients. The data were produced by immunoSEQ multiplex PCR, yet TCRdb's version contains in-frame clones alone and is incomplete. The table records about 120,000 clones, around nine tenths of them present only once. Sequenced input: PBMCs. The receptors come from a woman aged 60-70 years with lung cancer. Each CDR3 is given with its conserved first and last residue. Fields, in order: V gene, J gene, D gene, clone size, CDR3 protein, CDR3 DNA. D genes are given only for firm matches. Expanded clones get a size class; other rows say once, few or many, or leave the size out.

TRBV6-5,TRBJ1-5,.,.,CASSVGTVSNQPQHF,TGTGCCAGCAGCGTCGGGACGGTTAGCAATCAGCCCCAGCATTTT
TRBV7-9,TRBJ2-2,.,.,CASSSWTFTGELFF,TGTGCCAGCAGCTCCTGGACATTTACCGGGGAGCTGTTTTTT
TRBV4-1,TRBJ1-2,.,.,CASSQGWGDGYTF,TGCGCCAGCAGCCAAGGTTGGGGGGATGGCTACACCTTC
TRBV6-1,TRBJ2-7,.,.,CASRSDSLGQYF,TGTGCCAGCAGATCGGACAGTTTGGGGCAGTACTTC
TRBV7-8,TRBJ2-1,TRBD2,once,CASIPYIRLAFISYNEQFF,TGTGCCAGCATCCCTTATATAAGACTAGCGTTTATCTCCTACAATGAGCAGTTCTTC
TRBV3-1/TRBV3-2,TRBJ2-2,.,.,CASSQVNGELFF,TGTGCCAGCAGCCAAGTGAACGGGGAGCTGTTTTTT
TRBV5-1,TRBJ1-1,.,.,CASSAGQSANTEAFF,TGCGCCAGCAGCGCAGGACAGTCCGCGAACACTGAAGCTTTCTTT
TRBV6-2/TRBV6-3,TRBJ1-2,.,once,CASSGHRDRDGYTF,TGTGCCAGCAGTGGGCACAGGGATCGCGATGGCTACACCTTC
TRBV5-5,TRBJ2-3,TRBD2,.,CASSLGVAGGTDTQYF,TGTGCCAGCAGCTTGGGGGTAGCGGGAGGCACAGATACGCAGTATTTT
TRBV5-5,TRBJ1-3,TRBD1,.,CASSLGTGSRNTIYF,TGTGCCAGCAGCCTAGGGACAGGGTCTAGAAACACCATATATTTT